This T cell receptor beta chain stems from a study of blood T cells in healthy people across ages. Notes on this clonotype: Its antigen is unidentified.

The study's findings and limits: The fall in TCR beta diversity per million T cells was roughly linear with age.

Primers used in a second PCR of about 6 to 12 cycles were a sample-barcoded 5' primer and a J-beta primer mix. TCRdb re-derived calls from the 5' RACE reads in MiXCR, one entry per CDR3 protein. The sample includes 800,000 to 900,000 distinct CDR3 sequences, about 62% of them seen just once. Trimming took 2 bases from V and 2 from J, leaving 13 bases between them. This CDR3 has 16 amino acids. CDR1 SEHNR and CDR2 FQNEAQ come from the germline V gene (reference sequence). This sequence was found in a man aged 30 to 45 in good health. The source material was blood. The rearrangement uses TRBV7-9 and TRBJ2-1; no clear D. CDR3 coding DNA: TGTGCCAGCAGCTTAAAGGCAGTACAGCCCTACAATGAGCAGTTCTTC. Its translation: CASSLKAVQPYNEQFF. Variable domain in full (rest from reference TRBV7-9 and TRBJ2-1): DTGVSQNPRHKITKRGQNVTFRCDPISEHNRLYWYRQTLGQGPEFLTYFQNEAQLEKSRLLSDRFSAERPKGSFSTLEIQRTEQGDSAMYLCASSLKAVQPYNEQFFGPGTRLTVL.